This TCR beta chain was captured in a study of Ad26.COV2.S vaccination and SARS-CoV-2 variants. Study-wide points: Breadth, reportedly substantial, characterized the spike-specific CD8+ and CD4+ T cell responses after vaccination.

As to treatment: 19 received Ad26.COV2.S at low or high dose, single or two shots; several received placebo; per-sample allocation not given. Specimen acquisition occurred on day 63 following the initial vaccine or placebo injection. As concerns this clone: What it binds is unknown.

CDR1 is SGHNT, CDR2 YYREEE, per germline (reference sequence). This CDR3 contains 16 residues. With V trimmed by 1 base and J by 9 bases, 9 bases remained unmatched. TCRdb's table, derived via immunoSEQ multiplex PCR, lists solely in-frame clones and lacks some. The sample has roughly 400,000 clones, roughly 88% seen once. The V and J genes are TRBV5-4 and TRBJ2-2, with 10 bases fitting TRBD1. Sample: peripheral blood, taken in a trial of Ad26.COV2.S vaccine versus placebo. The TCR comes from a person aged 18-65 years who received the Ad26.COV2.S COVID-19 vaccine or a placebo. The CDR3 spells CASSLFVTGGNRELFF. CDR3 DNA sequence: TGTGCCAGCAGCTTGTTCGTGACAGGGGGCAACCGGGAGCTGTTTTTT.